The 13 T cell receptor beta chains presented below share a single source sample, sequenced in a study of T cells after posttransplantation cyclophosphamide. This table comes from immunoSEQ multiplex PCR, and its TCRdb copy is limited to in-frame clones, with some not included. The sample lists tens of thousands of clones; 86% were seen once. Material: PBMCs. The receptors derive from a woman between 55 and 75 years old with a blood cancer, CMV-positive, and with a related stem cell donor.

The CDR3: CACVRTSGTYNEQFF. The CDR3 DNA is TGTGCCTGCGTTAGGACTAGCGGGACCTACAATGAGCAGTTCTTC. The chain employs TRBV30 and TRBJ2-1, with 12 positions matching TRBD2. The CDR3 loop spans 15 amino acids. Trimming removed 6 bases from V and 2 bases from J; junction bases left unmatched: 5. Germline V CDR1 and CDR2: GTSNPN, SVGIG (reference sequence).

In its sample, this clone was seen a few times. The V and J genes are TRBV2 and TRBJ1-1; 10 bases are shared with TRBD1. CDR1 is SNHLY, CDR2 FYNNEI, per germline. The CDR3 is made up of 15 amino acids. V shed 6 bases, J shed 2 bases, and the junction held 6 bases outside the gene matches. CDR3 protein: CASSSGQGINTEAFF. CDR3 DNA sequence: TGTGCCAGCAGCTCGGGACAGGGGATAAACACTGAAGCTTTCTTT.

The rearrangement joins TRBV9 to TRBJ2-1; 13 bases are a match to TRBD2. The CDR3 runs to 16 residues. Germline V CDR1 and CDR2: SGDLS, YYNGEE. With V trimmed by 4 bases and J by 2 bases, 3 bases remained unmatched. Here the CDR3 reads CASSRTSGSAYNEQFF. CDR3 bases: TGTGCCAGCAGCCGGACTAGCGGGAGCGCCTACAATGAGCAGTTCTTC. The entire variable domain, with the rest obtained from reference TRBV9 and TRBJ2-1, is as follows: DSGVTQTPKHLITATGQRVTLRCSPRSGDLSVYWYQQSLDQGLQFLIQYYNGEERAKGNILERFSAQQFPDLHSELNLSSLELGDSALYFCASSRTSGSAYNEQFFGPGTRLTVL.

This clone appeared a single time. The chain uses TRBV6-1 and TRBJ2-3; D is perhaps TRBD1 (6 bases). The CDR3 is 13 residues long. V dropped 8 bases and J dropped 6 bases, with 15 bases sitting between them. Germline V gene lookup returns CDR1 MNHNS and CDR2 SASEGT. This CDR3 reads CASQRDTRDTQYF. The CDR3 bases are TGTGCCAGCCAACGGGACACTCGGGATACGCAGTATTTT.

V usage is TRBV5-6 and J usage is TRBJ2-7; D is possibly TRBD2 (6 bases). Trimming pared 4 bases from V and 7 bases from J, leaving 21 bases between. The germline CDR1 and CDR2 sequences are SGHDT and YYEEEE. CDR3 length equals 15 residues. CDR3 coding DNA: TGTGCCAGCAGCACATACCGGGACTTAGGTGTTGAGCAGTACTTC. Protein product: CASSTYRDLGVEQYF.

This chain links TRBV4-1 with TRBJ2-2, with 7 bases lining up with TRBD1. CDR1 is MGHRA and CDR2 is YSYEKL in the germline V gene. CDR3 length equals 16 residues. The V gene end was trimmed by 4 bases and the J gene end by 7 bases; junction bases not matched to a gene: 12. The CDR3 DNA reads as TGCGCCAGCAGCCCCAGGGACAGTCGGTCGGGCGGGGAGCTGTTTTTT. This translates into CASSPRDSRSGGELFF.

The gene calls are TRBV18 and TRBJ1-1; no clear D. The CDR3 loop spans 12 amino acids. V was clipped by 4 bases and J by 0 bases, with 3 bases between them. The germline CDR1 and CDR2 sequences are KGHSH and LQKENI. The CDR3 sequence: CASSRVNTEAFF. Written as DNA, the CDR3 is TGTGCCAGCTCACGAGTGAACACTGAAGCTTTCTTT.

The chain is built from TRBV19 and TRBJ2-2; 10 nucleotides line up with TRBD1. The germline V gene encodes CDR1 LNHDA and CDR2 SQIVND (reference sequence). With 6 bases clipped from V and 8 bases from J, the junction kept 9 bases outside the gene matches. CDR3 length equals 15 residues. CDR3 sequence: CASRGRTGGTGELFF. The DNA for the CDR3 is TGTGCCAGTAGAGGAAGGACAGGGGGGACGGGGGAGCTGTTTTTT.

The V call is TRBV5-1, the J call TRBJ2-3, with TRBD1 identical over 8 bases. Germline loops: CDR1 SGHRS, CDR2 YFSETQ. CDR3 length: 14 amino acids. Germline trimming cut 4 bases from V and 3 bases from J; bases unmatched to any gene: 4. The CDR3 nucleotides read TGCGCCAGCAGCGCGACAGGGGTGACAGATACGCAGTATTTT. Its protein product is CASSATGVTDTQYF.

The rearrangement uses TRBV5-1 and TRBJ2-7; 11 bases are a match to TRBD2. The germline V gene encodes CDR1 SGHRS and CDR2 YFSETQ. The CDR3 length is 14 residues. V lost 4 bases to trimming and J lost 4 bases; unmatched junction nucleotides: 4. The CDR3 here is CASSPGLAGYEQYF. The CDR3 bases are TGCGCCAGCAGCCCCGGACTAGCGGGTTACGAGCAGTACTTC. Looking up the rest from reference TRBV5-1 and TRBJ2-7 gives the full variable domain: KAGVTQTPRYLIKTRGQQVTLSCSPISGHRSVSWYQQTPGQGLQFLFEYFSETQRNKGNFPGRFSGRQFSNSRSEMNVSTLELGDSALYLCASSPGLAGYEQYFGPGTRLTVT.

This chain connects TRBV18 to TRBJ2-3, with TRBD1 as a possible D gene (6 bases). The CDR3 is 13 residues long. Germline assignment: CDR1 KGHSH and CDR2 LQKENI. The V and J ends lost 3 bases and 4 bases respectively, with 8 bases between them. This CDR3 reads CASSPTGPDTQYF. The CDR3 DNA reads TGTGCCAGCTCACCTACAGGGCCAGATACGCAGTATTTT.

This clone was detected a few times. The rearrangement links TRBV10-1 to TRBJ1-3, with D unclear. With 4 bases removed from V and 0 bases from J, the gap between germline ends came to 10 bases. The length of the CDR3 is 15 residues. Germline V gene data show CDR1 as WNHNN and CDR2 as SYGVQD (reference sequence). CDR3 DNA: TGCGCCAGCAGTGGGTCGATCAGCTCTGGAAACACCATATATTTT. Protein product: CASSGSISSGNTIYF.

This clone was detected only once. The chain combines TRBV5-1 with TRBJ2-2, with a weak D call TRBD2 (5 bases). The germline V gene has CDR1 SGHRS and CDR2 YFSETQ. The CDR3 loop spans 17 amino acids. Trimming left V 6 bases short and J 0 bases short, with 18 bases between. Written as DNA, the CDR3 is TGCGCCAGCACCGCGGACTCACCCCGCCCGAACACCGGGGAGCTGTTTTTT. This gives the protein CASTADSPRPNTGELFF.